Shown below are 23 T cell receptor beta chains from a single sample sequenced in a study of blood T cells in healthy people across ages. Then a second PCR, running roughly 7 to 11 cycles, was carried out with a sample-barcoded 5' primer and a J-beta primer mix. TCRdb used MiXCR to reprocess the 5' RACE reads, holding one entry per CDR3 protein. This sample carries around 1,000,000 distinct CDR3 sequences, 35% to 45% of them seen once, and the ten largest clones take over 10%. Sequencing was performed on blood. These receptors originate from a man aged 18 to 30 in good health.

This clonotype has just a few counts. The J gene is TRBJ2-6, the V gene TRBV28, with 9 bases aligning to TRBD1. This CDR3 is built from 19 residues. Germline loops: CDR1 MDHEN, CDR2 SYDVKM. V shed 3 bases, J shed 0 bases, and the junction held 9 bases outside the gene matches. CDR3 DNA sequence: TGTGCCAGCAGTTTTTTCATGGGACAGGGAGGCTCTGGGGCCAACGTCCTGACTTTC. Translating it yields CASSFFMGQGGSGANVLTF.

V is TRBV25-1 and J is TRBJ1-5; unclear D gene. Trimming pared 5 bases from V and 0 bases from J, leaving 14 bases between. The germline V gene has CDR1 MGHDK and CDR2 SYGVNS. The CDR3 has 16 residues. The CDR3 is CASSQTTEDSNQPQHF. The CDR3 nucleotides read TGTGCCAGCAGTCAAACGACGGAAGATAGCAATCAGCCCCAGCATTTT.

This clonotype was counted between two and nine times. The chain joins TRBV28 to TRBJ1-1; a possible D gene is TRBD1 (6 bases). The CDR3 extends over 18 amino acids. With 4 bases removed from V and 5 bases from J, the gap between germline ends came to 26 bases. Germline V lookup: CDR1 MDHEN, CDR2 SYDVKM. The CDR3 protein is CASSSHTGRRFRRTEAFF. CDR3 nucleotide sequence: TGTGCCAGCAGTTCCCATACAGGGCGTAGATTTCGGAGGACTGAAGCTTTCTTT.

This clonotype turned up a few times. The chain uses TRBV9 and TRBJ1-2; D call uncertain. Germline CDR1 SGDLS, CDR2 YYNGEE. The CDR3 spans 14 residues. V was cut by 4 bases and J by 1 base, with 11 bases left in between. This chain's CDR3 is CASSPLLDNYGYTF. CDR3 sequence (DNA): TGTGCCAGCAGCCCCCTTTTGGATAACTATGGCTACACCTTC.

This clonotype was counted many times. DNA for the CDR3: TGTGCCAGCAGCTTAGGCCCGTCGGCCAAAAACATTCAGTACTTC. Translation gives CASSLGPSAKNIQYF. The chain recombines TRBV7-2 with TRBJ2-4; no definite D call. The CDR3 is made up of 15 amino acids. The V gene lost 1 base and the J gene lost 1 base, with 8 bases spanning the gap. Germline loops: CDR1 SGHTA, CDR2 FQGNSA. The whole variable domain, filled in from reference TRBV7-2 and TRBJ2-4, reads GAGVSQSPSNKVTEKGKDVELRCDPISGHTALYWYRQSLGQGLEFLIYFQGNSAPDKSGLPSDRFSAERTGGSVSTLTIQRTQQEDSAVYLCASSLGPSAKNIQYFGAGTRLSVL.

CDR3 in amino acids: CASRFEWDRSQGYTF. DNA for the CDR3: TGCGCCAGCAGGTTCGAGTGGGACAGGAGTCAAGGCTACACCTTC. This chain uses TRBV5-1 with TRBJ1-2; TRBD1 matches 8 bases. The CDR3 is made up of 15 amino acids. CDR1 is SGHRS and CDR2 is YFSETQ in the germline V gene. The junction had 14 bases not matched to a gene; V was cut back by 5 bases and J by 8 bases.

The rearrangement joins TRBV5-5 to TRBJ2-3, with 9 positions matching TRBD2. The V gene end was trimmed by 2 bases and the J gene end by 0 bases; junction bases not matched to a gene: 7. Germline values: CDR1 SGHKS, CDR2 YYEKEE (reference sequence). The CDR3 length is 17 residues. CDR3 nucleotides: TGTGCCAGCAGCTTAGCCCTCCTAGCGGGGAGCACAGATACGCAGTATTTT. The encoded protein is CASSLALLAGSTDTQYF.

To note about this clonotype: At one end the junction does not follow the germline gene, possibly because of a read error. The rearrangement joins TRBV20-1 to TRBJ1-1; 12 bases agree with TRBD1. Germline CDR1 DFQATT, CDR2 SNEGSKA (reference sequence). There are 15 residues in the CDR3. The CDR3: CSARVGTGGHTGAFF. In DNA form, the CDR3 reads TGCAGTGCTAGAGTGGGGACAGGGGGCCACACTGGAGCTTTCTTT.

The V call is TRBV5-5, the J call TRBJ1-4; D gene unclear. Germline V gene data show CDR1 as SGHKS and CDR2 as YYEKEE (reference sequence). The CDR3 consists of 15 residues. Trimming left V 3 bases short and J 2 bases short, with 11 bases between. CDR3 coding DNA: TGTGCCAGCAGCTCCCAAGGGCCCACTAATGAAAAACTGTTTTTT. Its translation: CASSSQGPTNEKLFF.

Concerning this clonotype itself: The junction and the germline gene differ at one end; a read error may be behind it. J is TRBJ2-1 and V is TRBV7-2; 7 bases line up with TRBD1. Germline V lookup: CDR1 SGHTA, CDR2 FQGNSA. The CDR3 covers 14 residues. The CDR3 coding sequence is TGTGCCAGCAGCGTAGCCGGGACAGAGAATGAGCAGTTCTTC. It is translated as CASSVAGTENEQFF.

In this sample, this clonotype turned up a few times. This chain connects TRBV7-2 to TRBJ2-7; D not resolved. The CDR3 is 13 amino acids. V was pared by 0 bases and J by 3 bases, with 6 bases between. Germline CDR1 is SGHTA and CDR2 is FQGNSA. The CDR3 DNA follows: TGTGCCAGCAGCTTAGCGAACAGCTACGAGCAGTACTTC. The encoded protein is CASSLANSYEQYF.

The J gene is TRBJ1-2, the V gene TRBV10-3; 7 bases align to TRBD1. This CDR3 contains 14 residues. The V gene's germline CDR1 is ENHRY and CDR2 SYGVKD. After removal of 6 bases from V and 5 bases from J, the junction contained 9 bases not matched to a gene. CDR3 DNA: TGTGCCATCAGGCCACGCGACAGGGAATATGGCTACACCTTC. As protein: CAIRPRDREYGYTF.

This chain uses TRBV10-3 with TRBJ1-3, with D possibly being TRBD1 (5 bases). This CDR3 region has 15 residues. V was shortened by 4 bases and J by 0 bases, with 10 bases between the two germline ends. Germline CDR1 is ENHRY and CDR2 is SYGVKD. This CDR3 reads CAISAGQNSGNTIYF. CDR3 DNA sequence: TGTGCCATCAGTGCGGGGCAGAACTCTGGAAACACCATATATTTT.

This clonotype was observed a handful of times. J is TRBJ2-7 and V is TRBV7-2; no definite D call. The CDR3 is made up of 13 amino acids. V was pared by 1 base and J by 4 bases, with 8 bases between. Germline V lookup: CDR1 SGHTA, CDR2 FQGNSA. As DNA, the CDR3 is TGTGCCAGCAGCTTAGTGTCAGAGTACGAGCAGTACTTC. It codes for CASSLVSEYEQYF.

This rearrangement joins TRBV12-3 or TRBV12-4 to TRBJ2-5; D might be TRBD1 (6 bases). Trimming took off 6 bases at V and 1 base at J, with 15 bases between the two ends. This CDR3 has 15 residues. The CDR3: CASSFGPTGQETQYF. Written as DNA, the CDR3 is TGTGCCAGCAGCTTCGGCCCGACAGGCCAAGAGACCCAGTACTTC.

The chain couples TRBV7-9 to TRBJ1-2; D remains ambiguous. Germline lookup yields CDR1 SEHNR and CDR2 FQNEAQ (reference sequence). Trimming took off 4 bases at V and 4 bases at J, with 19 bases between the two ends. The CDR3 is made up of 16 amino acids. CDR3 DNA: TGTGCCAGCAGCTCATGGGAACGACAAGGCTCCTATGGCTACACCTTC. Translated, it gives CASSSWERQGSYGYTF. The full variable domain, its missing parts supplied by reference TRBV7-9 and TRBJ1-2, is DTGVSQNPRHKITKRGQNVTFRCDPISEHNRLYWYRQTLGQGPEFLTYFQNEAQLEKSRLLSDRFSAERPKGSFSTLEIQRTEQGDSAMYLCASSSWERQGSYGYTFGSGTRLTVV.

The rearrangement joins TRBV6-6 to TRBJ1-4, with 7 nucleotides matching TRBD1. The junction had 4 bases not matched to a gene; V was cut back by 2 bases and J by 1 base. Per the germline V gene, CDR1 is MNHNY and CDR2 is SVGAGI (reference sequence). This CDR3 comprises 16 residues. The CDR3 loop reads CASSYRQGVTNEKLFF. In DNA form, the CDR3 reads TGTGCCAGCAGTTACCGGCAGGGGGTAACTAATGAAAAACTGTTTTTT.

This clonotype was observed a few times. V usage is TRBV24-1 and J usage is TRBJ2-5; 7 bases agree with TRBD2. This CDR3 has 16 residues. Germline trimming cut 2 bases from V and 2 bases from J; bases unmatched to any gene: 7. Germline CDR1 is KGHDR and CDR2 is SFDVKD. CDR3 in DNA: TGTGCCACCAGTGATTCGGTATCTAGCGGACAAGAGACCCAGTACTTC. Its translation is CATSDSVSSGQETQYF.

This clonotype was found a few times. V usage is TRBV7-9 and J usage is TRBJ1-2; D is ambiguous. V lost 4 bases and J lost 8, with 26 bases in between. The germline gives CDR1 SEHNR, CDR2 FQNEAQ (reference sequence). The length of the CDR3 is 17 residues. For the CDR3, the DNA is TGTGCCAGCAGCTCCCGTAGCTCGAGGAATCAGGAGGGCGGCTACACCTTC. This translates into CASSSRSSRNQEGGYTF.

The CDR3 protein is CASMGTGANYGYTF. The DNA of the CDR3 is TGTGCCAGCATGGGGACGGGAGCTAACTATGGCTACACCTTC. The gene calls are TRBV27 and TRBJ1-2, with D maybe TRBD1 (5 bases). The CDR3 has 14 amino acids. The V end lost 7 bases, the J end lost 0 bases, and 12 bases lay between the germline ends. Germline CDR1 MNHEY, CDR2 SMNVEV (reference sequence).

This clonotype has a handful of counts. The CDR3 loop reads CASSQWSGGSYNEQFF. In DNA, the CDR3 is TGTGCCAGCAGCCAATGGTCAGGGGGCTCCTACAATGAGCAGTTCTTC. V usage is TRBV4-2 and J usage is TRBJ2-1, with 7 bases identical to TRBD1. There are 16 residues in the CDR3. Trimming cost V 2 bases and J 0 bases; bases outside gene matches: 4. Germline CDR1 reads LGHNA; CDR2 reads YNFKEQ.

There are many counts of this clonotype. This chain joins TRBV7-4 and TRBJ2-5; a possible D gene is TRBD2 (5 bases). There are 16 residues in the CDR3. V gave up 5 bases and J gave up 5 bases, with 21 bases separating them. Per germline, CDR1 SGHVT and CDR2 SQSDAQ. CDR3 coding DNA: TGTGCCAGCAGCCTGGGTTTCGGTGGTAGCGTGGAGACCCAGTACTTC. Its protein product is CASSLGFGGSVETQYF. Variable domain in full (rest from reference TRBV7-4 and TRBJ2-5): GAGVSQSPRYKVAKRGRDVALRCDSISGHVTLYWYRQTLGQGSEVLTYSQSDAQRDKSGRPSGRFSAERPERSVSTLKIQRTEQGDSAVYLCASSLGFGGSVETQYFGPGTRLLVL.

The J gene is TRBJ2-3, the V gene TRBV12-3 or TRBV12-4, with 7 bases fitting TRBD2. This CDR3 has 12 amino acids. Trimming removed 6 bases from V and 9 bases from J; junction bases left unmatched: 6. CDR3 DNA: TGTGCCAGCAGCCAAACGGGGGGAACGCAGTATTTT. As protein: CASSQTGGTQYF.